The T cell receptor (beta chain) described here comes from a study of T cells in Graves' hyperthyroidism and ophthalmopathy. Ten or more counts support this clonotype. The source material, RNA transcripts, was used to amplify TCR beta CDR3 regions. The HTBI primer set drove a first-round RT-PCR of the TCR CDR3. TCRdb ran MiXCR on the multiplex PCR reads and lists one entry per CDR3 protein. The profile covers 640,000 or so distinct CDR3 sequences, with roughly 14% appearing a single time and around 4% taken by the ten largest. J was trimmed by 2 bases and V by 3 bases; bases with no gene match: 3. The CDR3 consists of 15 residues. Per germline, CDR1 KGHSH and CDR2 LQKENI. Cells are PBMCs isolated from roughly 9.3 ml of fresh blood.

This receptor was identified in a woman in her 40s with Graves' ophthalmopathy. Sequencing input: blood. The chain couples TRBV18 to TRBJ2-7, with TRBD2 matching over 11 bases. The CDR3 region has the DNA TGTGCCAGCTCACCCGGGACTAGCGGCCCCTACGAGCAGTACTTC. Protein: CASSPGTSGPYEQYF. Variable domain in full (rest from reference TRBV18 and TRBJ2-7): NAGVMQNPRHLVRRRGQEARLRCSPMKGHSHVYWYRQLPEEGLKFMVYLQKENIIDESGMPKERFSAEFPKEGPSILRIQQVVRGDSAAYFCASSPGTSGPYEQYFGPGTRLTVT.